This T cell receptor beta chain was sequenced during a study of T cell responses to AZD1222 COVID-19 vaccine. Regarding the study as a whole: Donors skewed white British and female; clonal diversity was possibly underestimated.

Method: immunoSEQ multiplex PCR; TCRdb's copy keeps in-frame clones and lacks some. The sample carries roughly 160,000 clones, 85% to 95% recorded once. On this clone: No antigen is known for it.

V lost 4 bases, J lost 8 bases, and 11 bases lay in between. This CDR3 contains 12 residues. Sample: peripheral blood, taken on day 0 of AZD1222 vaccination. The clonotype originates from an adult in good health. The chain has TRBV12-3 or TRBV12-4 and TRBJ1-2; weak D call: TRBD1 (6 bases). For the CDR3, the DNA is TGTGCCAGCAGTTGGGGGGCTCGGGGCTACACCTTC. This translates into CASSWGARGYTF.